Listed below are T cell receptor beta chains from one sample, sequenced in a study of cytomegalovirus exposure and HLA in healthy donors. Clones were sequenced by immunoSEQ multiplex PCR, and TCRdb holds only the in-frame ones, with some missing. Here the sample spans about 180,000 clones, 72% being singletons. The specimen was PBMCs. The receptors originated from a human donor in good health. Each CDR3 is given with its conserved first and last residue.

>TRBV19|TRBJ2-2
CASSIATGRLNTGELFF
>TRBV7-9|TRBJ2-3
CASRPARISGTDTQYF
>TRBV18|TRBJ1-2
CASSPSVSQGYGYTF
>TRBV18|TRBJ1-1
CASSPQSTEAFF
>TRBV10-3|TRBJ1-1
CAISTKTGGAFF
>TRBV19|TRBJ1-1
CASFFGEAFF
>TRBV21-1|TRBJ1-4
CASSSTGTGDEKLFF
>TRBV19|TRBJ1-3
CASSIGGQPVDTIYF
>TRBV5-1|TRBJ2-3
CASSFSGGYDTQYF
>TRBV11-2|TRBJ2-1
CASSLLAGGHNEQFF
>TRBV27|TRBJ2-1
CASSLGTGQIINSYNEQFF
>TRBV6-4|TRBJ1-5
CASRQGSGRNQPQHF
>TRBV5-1|TRBJ2-1
CASSLDNYNEQFF
>TRBV14|TRBJ2-7
CASSPDNSYEQYF
>TRBV11-3|TRBJ2-5
CASSFSGETQYF
>TRBV5-1|TRBJ1-1
CASSSGGYTEAFF
>TRBV6-5|TRBJ1-2
CASTRNRDYGYTF
>TRBV6-1|TRBJ2-3
CASRSESTDTQYF
>TRBV4-1|TRBJ1-1
CASSQAPGWTEAFF
>TRBV11-2|TRBJ1-2
CASSLDRDGYGYTF
>TRBV7-3|TRBJ2-7
CASSLQGISYEQYF
>TRBV7-9|TRBJ2-2
CASSGGQGTGELFF
>TRBV5-6|TRBJ2-7
CASSLVDGTGTYEQYF
>TRBV10-3|TRBJ1-2
CAISESSQGSVHGYTF